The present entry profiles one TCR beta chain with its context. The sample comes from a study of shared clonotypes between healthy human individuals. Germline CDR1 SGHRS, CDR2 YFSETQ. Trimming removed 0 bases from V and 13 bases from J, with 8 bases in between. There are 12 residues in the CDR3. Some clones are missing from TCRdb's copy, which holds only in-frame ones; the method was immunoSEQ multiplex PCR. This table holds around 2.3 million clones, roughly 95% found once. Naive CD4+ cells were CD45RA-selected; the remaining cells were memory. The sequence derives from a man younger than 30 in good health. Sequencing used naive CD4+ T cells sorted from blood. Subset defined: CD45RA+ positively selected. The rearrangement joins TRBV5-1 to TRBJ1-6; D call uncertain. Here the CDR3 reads CASSLAGLPLHF. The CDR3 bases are TGCGCCAGCAGCTTGGCTGGGCTCCCCCTCCACTTT.